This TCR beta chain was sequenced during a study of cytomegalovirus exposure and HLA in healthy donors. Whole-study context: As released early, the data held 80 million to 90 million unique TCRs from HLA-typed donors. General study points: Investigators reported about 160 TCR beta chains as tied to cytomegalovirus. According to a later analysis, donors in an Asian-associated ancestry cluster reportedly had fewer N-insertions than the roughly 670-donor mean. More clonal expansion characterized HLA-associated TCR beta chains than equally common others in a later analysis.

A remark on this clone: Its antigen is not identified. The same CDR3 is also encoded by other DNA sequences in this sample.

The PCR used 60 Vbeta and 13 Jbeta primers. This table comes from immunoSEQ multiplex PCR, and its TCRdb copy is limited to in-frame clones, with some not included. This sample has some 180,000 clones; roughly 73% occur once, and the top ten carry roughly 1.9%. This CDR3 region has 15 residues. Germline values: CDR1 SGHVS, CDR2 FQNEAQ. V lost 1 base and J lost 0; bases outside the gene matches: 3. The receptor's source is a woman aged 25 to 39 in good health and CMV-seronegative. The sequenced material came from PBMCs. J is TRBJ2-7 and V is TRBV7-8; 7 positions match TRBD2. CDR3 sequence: CASSLEGGSSYEQYF. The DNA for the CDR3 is TGTGCCAGCAGCTTAGAGGGAGGGAGCTCCTACGAGCAGTACTTC.